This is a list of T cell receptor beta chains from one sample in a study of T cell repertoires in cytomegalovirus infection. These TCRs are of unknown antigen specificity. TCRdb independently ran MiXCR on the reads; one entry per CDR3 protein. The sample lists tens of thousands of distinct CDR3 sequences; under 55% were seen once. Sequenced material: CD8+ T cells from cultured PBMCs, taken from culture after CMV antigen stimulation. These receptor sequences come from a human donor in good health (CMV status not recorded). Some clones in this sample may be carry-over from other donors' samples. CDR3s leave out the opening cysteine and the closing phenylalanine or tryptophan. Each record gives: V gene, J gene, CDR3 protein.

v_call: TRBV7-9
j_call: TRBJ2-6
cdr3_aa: ASSQRDTDSGANVLT

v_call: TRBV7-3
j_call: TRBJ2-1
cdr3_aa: ASSPEGLAGPWAYNEQF

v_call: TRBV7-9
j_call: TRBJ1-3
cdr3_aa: ASSSGTGGLSSGNTIY

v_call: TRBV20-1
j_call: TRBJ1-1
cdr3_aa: SAPDGQNTEAF

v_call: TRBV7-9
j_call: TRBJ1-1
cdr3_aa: ATKQGAEAF

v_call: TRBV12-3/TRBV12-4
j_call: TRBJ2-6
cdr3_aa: ASSLVSDSLSGANVLT

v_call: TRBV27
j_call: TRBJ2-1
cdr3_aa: ASTPPGLAGNEQF

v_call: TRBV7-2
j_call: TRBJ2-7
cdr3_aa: ASSLNRAFEQY

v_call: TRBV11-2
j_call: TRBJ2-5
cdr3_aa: ASSLYRPLDETQY

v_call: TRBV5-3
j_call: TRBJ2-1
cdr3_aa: ASMVGDSSLEQF

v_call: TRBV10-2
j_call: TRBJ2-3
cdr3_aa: ASSVKGTDTQY

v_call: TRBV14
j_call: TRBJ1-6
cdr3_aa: ASSQNRVYNSPLH

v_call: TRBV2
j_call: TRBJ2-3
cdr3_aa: ASSEMVGGSTDTQY

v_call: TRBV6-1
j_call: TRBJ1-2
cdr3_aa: ASSKDRGRLGYGYT

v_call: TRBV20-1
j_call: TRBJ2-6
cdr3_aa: SASGTGCCFSGANVLT

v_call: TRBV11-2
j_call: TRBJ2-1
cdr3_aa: ASSLAFSRDRGFNEQF

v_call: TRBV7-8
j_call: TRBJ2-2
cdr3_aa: ASSLALTTGELF

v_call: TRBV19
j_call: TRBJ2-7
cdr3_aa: ASSTGGGEQY

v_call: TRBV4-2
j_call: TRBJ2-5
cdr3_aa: ASSQDEAGIQLETQY

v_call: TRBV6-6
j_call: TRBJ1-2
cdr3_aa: ASSYSDRVTLYSYGYT

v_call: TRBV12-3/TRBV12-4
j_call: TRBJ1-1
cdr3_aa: ASSPAFSGPSRGEAF

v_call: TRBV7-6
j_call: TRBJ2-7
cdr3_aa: ASSPSLTYEQY

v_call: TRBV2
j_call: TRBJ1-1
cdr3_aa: AILGQGTEAF

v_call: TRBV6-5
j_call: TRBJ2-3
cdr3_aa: ASTGGGLVDTQY

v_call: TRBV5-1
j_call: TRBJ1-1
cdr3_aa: ASSLGQRINTEAF

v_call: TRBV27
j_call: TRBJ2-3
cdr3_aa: ASRLSQRQGGSTDTQY

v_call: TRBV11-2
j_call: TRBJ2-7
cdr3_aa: ASSLDTPWTETYEQY

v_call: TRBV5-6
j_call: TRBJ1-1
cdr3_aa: ASSYRQGREAF

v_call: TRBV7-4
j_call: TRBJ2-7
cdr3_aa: ATMERNEQY

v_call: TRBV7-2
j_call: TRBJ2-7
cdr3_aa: ASSAPWGEQY

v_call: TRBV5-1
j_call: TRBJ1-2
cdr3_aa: ASSLGRGDGYT

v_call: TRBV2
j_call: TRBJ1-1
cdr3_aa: ASMIGNMNTEAF

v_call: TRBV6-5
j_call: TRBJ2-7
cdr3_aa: ASSLMGQGAKEQY

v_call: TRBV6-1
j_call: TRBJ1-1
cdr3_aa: ASSFTGEVAF

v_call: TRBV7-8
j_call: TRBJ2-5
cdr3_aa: ASSLSPALGRGKETQY

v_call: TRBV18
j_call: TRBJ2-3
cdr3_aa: ASSPGSDTQY

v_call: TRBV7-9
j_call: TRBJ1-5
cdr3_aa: ASSVSKNGNQPQH

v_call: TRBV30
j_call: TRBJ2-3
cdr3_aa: AWSVSGAGDTQY

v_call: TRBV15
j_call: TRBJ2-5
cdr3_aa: AKQGQETQY

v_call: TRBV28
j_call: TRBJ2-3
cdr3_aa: ASSPGTSRTDTQY

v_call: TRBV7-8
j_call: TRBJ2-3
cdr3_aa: ASSGTSGTKG

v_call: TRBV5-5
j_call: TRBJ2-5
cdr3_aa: ASSGTSGGARETQY

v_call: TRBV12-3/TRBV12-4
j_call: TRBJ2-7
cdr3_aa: ASSPLEDPLFSEQY

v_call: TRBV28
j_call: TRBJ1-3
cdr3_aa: ASSLFEGFGNTIY

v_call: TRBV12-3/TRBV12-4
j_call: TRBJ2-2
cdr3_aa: ASGFLGGELF

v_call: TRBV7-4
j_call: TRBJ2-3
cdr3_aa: ASSSLGLAGVVDTQY

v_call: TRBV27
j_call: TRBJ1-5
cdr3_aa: ASADAGINQPQH

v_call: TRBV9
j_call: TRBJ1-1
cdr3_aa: ASNQDHTGNTEAF

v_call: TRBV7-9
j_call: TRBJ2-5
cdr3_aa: ASSAGLAEETQY